This entry lists 21 T cell receptor beta chains sequenced from one sample in a study of T cell responses to AZD1222 COVID-19 vaccine. The protocol was immunoSEQ multiplex PCR, while the TCRdb copy is restricted to in-frame clones and leaves out a portion. The sample includes about 140,000 clones. The sequencing sample was made of peripheral blood. The receptors stem from an adult in good health.

This rearrangement joins TRBV25-1 to TRBJ2-7, with 7 bases that match TRBD1. Losses at the gene ends were 6 bases for V and 6 bases for J; bases not matched to a gene: 11. Germline CDR1 MGHDK, CDR2 SYGVNS. CDR3 size: 14 residues. The CDR3 DNA reads TGTGCCAGCAGCTACAGGGGAAACGGCGTCGAGCAGTACTTC. Translated, it gives CASSYRGNGVEQYF.

V gene TRBV27 combines with J gene TRBJ1-5; D is ambiguous. V lost 2 bases to trimming and J lost 2 bases, with 7 bases between them. CDR1 MNHEY and CDR2 SMNVEV come from the germline V gene (reference sequence). CDR3 length: 14 amino acids. The CDR3 nucleotides are TGTGCCAGCAGTTTAGGGTTGGGCAATCAGCCCCAGCATTTT. This sequence encodes CASSLGLGNQPQHF.

CDR3 sequence: CASSAPRGAHSGNTIYF. CDR3 in DNA: TGTGCCAGCAGCGCCCCCCGGGGGGCCCACTCTGGAAACACCATATATTTT. The chain employs TRBV9 and TRBJ1-3; TRBD1 is a possible D gene (6 bases). V lost 3 bases to trimming and J lost 0 bases, with 16 bases between them. This CDR3 region has 17 residues. Germline CDR1 reads SGDLS; CDR2 reads YYNGEE.

V is TRBV6-5 and J is TRBJ1-1; D gene uncertain. Looked up from germline, CDR1 is MNHEY and CDR2 is SVGAGI. The CDR3 consists of 12 residues. V lost 9 bases and J 0 bases, leaving 8 bases between the germline ends. CDR3 protein: CASWRVNTEAFF. CDR3 nucleotide sequence: TGTGCCAGTTGGAGGGTGAACACTGAAGCTTTCTTT.

The rearrangement uses TRBV5-5 and TRBJ1-2, with D perhaps TRBD1 (6 bases). CDR1 is SGHKS, CDR2 YYEKEE, per germline (reference sequence). This CDR3 has 16 amino acids. Trimming took off 0 bases at V and 0 bases at J, with 12 bases between the two ends. The CDR3 DNA reads as TGTGCCAGCAGCTTGGCTTTGACAGGATCTAACTATGGCTACACCTTC. This translates into CASSLALTGSNYGYTF.

The V gene is TRBV3-1 (or the pseudogene TRBV3-2), the J gene TRBJ2-7; possibly TRBD1 or TRBD2 for D (5 bases each). The CDR3 sequence is 13 residues long. CDR1 and CDR2 from the germline V gene are LGHDT and YNNKEL (reference sequence). The V and J ends lost 1 base and 7 bases respectively, with 11 bases between them. The CDR3: CASSQGDWGEQYF. CDR3 nucleotide sequence: TGTGCCAGCAGCCAAGGGGATTGGGGGGAGCAGTACTTC.

The chain joins TRBV18 to TRBJ1-2, with 9 bases lining up with TRBD1. The CDR3 is 14 amino acids. The V gene end was trimmed by 1 base and the J gene end by 7 bases; junction bases not matched to a gene: 4. The germline gives CDR1 KGHSH, CDR2 LQKENI. The CDR3 sequence: CASSPRDRESGYTF. DNA of the CDR3: TGTGCCAGCTCACCACGGGACAGGGAATCTGGCTACACCTTC.

The rearrangement joins TRBV4-3 to TRBJ1-4; 11 nucleotides align to TRBD1. Losses at the gene ends were 0 bases for V and 0 bases for J; bases not matched to a gene: 6. Germline V gene sequence: CDR1 LGHNA, CDR2 YSLEER. The CDR3 spans 19 residues. The CDR3 loop reads CASSQDRDRGRATNEKLFF. The CDR3, as DNA: TGCGCCAGCAGCCAAGATCGGGACAGGGGGAGGGCAACTAATGAAAAACTGTTTTTT.

The chain has TRBV5-5 and TRBJ1-4; TRBD1 matches at 7 bases. Germline V gene lookup returns CDR1 SGHKS and CDR2 YYEKEE (reference sequence). Losses at the gene ends were 4 bases for V and 4 bases for J; bases not matched to a gene: 7. The CDR3 covers 15 residues. The CDR3 loop is CASSPTGARNEKLFF. CDR3 coding DNA: TGTGCCAGCAGCCCAACAGGGGCCCGTAATGAAAAACTGTTTTTT.

The chain links TRBV19 to TRBJ1-5; possibly TRBD1 for D (6 bases). The germline gives CDR1 LNHDA, CDR2 SQIVND (reference sequence). CDR3 length: 15 amino acids. V was pared by 4 bases and J by 3 bases, with 13 bases between. The CDR3: CASSTRTVDNQPQHF. CDR3 DNA: TGTGCCAGTAGTACCCGGACAGTAGACAATCAGCCCCAGCATTTT. The whole variable domain, remainder taken from reference TRBV19 and TRBJ1-5, is DGGITQSPKYLFRKEGQNVTLSCEQNLNHDAMYWYRQDPGQGLRLIYYSQIVNDFQKGDIAEGYSVSREKKESFPLTVTSAQKNPTAFYLCASSTRTVDNQPQHFGDGTRLSIL.

The chain is built from TRBV15 and TRBJ2-5, with D possibly matching TRBD2 (6 bases). Germline V gene data show CDR1 as LNHNV and CDR2 as YYDKDF (reference sequence). V shed 0 bases and J shed 7 bases, with 12 bases lying between them. This CDR3 is 14 amino acids long. The CDR3 region has the DNA TGTGCCACCAGCAGAGATGTACCGGAGGGGACCCAGTACTTC. This encodes CATSRDVPEGTQYF.

The chain links TRBV6-1 to TRBJ1-4; 7 bases line up with TRBD1. Trimming removed 4 bases from V and 2 bases from J; junction bases left unmatched: 13. The germline V gene encodes CDR1 MNHNS and CDR2 SASEGT. The CDR3 runs to 18 residues. The CDR3 loop is CASSGRAGGIMTNEKLFF. The CDR3 coding sequence is TGTGCCAGCAGTGGAAGGGCAGGGGGGATAATGACTAATGAAAAACTGTTTTTT.

J is TRBJ1-3 and V is TRBV4-2, with 11 positions matching TRBD1. Germline CDR1 LGHNA, CDR2 YNFKEQ. The V and J ends lost 4 bases and 3 bases, in that order; junction bases with no gene match: 5. The CDR3 is 16 residues long. In DNA form, the CDR3 reads TGTGCCAGCAGCCTGGGACAGGGGGTTAATGGAAACACCATATATTTT. Translated: CASSLGQGVNGNTIYF.

The rearrangement uses TRBV7-9 and TRBJ2-3; D remains unclear. This CDR3 spans 15 amino acids. V was pared by 2 bases and J by 0 bases, with 9 bases between. Germline lookup yields CDR1 SEHNR and CDR2 FQNEAQ (reference sequence). In DNA form, the CDR3 reads TGTGCCAGCAGCTTAACTATGGGGAGCACAGATACGCAGTATTTT. This gives the protein CASSLTMGSTDTQYF.

The rearrangement uses TRBV7-9 and TRBJ1-6; D remains ambiguous. The germline V gene has CDR1 SEHNR and CDR2 FQNEAQ (reference sequence). Trimming pared 5 bases from V and 13 bases from J, leaving 21 bases between. The CDR3 loop spans 15 amino acids. The CDR3 nucleotides are TGTGCCAGCAGCCTAGAAGGGCAGCGACTAGCCCCCCTCCACTTT. Its protein product is CASSLEGQRLAPLHF.

V is TRBV19 and J is TRBJ1-1; D possibly corresponds to TRBD1 (5 bases). Per germline, CDR1 LNHDA and CDR2 SQIVND (reference sequence). The V end was cut by 5 bases, the J end by 0 bases, with 7 bases between. CDR3 size: 13 residues. The CDR3: CASSLGVNTEAFF. Written as DNA, the CDR3 is TGTGCCAGTAGTTTAGGGGTGAACACTGAAGCTTTCTTT.

The chain combines TRBV2 with TRBJ2-3; possibly TRBD1 for D (5 bases). Germline V gene data show CDR1 as SNHLY and CDR2 as FYNNEI. V was pared by 7 bases and J by 0 bases, with 17 bases between. This CDR3 contains 16 residues. The chain's CDR3 is CASNRGIITSTDTQYF. The CDR3 nucleotides are TGTGCCAGCAATAGGGGAATCATTACTAGCACAGATACGCAGTATTTT.

The V gene is TRBV10-3, the J gene TRBJ1-5; D gene unclear. Germline V gene data show CDR1 as ENHRY and CDR2 as SYGVKD. The CDR3 consists of 16 residues. Trimming cost V 0 bases and J 1 base, with 10 bases left between them. The CDR3 nucleotides are TGTGCCATCAGTGAGTCGGAGGTACTCAGCAATCAGCCCCAGCATTTT. Translated, it gives CAISESEVLSNQPQHF.

The chain couples TRBV14 to TRBJ1-5, with D possibly being TRBD1 (5 bases). The CDR3 is 17 amino acids. Trimming removed 3 bases at V and 0 bases at J, with 15 bases between. Per the germline V gene, CDR1 is SGHDN and CDR2 is FVKESK. The CDR3 sequence is CASSHPGPFFSNQPQHF. CDR3 nucleotide sequence: TGTGCCAGCAGCCACCCGGGACCCTTTTTTAGCAATCAGCCCCAGCATTTT.

The CDR3 spells CASSYKPGGGDTQYF. In DNA form, the CDR3 reads TGTGCCAGCTCCTACAAACCCGGGGGTGGAGATACGCAGTATTTT. The chain couples TRBV3-1 (or the pseudogene TRBV3-2) to TRBJ2-3; weak D call: TRBD2 (6 bases). This CDR3 comprises 15 residues. With 8 bases removed from V and 5 bases from J, the gap between germline ends came to 20 bases. Germline CDR1 reads LGHDT; CDR2 reads YNNKEL (reference sequence).

The V gene is TRBV30, the J gene TRBJ1-1; 11 nucleotides match TRBD1. V trimming: 3 bases; J trimming: 4 bases; junction bases outside the gene matches: 16. From germline, CDR1 is GTSNPN and CDR2 SVGIG (reference sequence). The CDR3 is made up of 18 amino acids. The DNA for the CDR3 is TGTGCCTGGAGCGCCTTTGGTTTAATAGGGACAGGGGGCACTGAAGCTTTCTTT. It translates to CAWSAFGLIGTGGTEAFF. Together with reference TRBV30 and TRBJ1-1, the CDR3 gives the full variable domain: SQTIHQWPATLVQPVGSPLSLECTVEGTSNPNLYWYRQAAGRGLQLLFYSVGIGQISSEVPQNLSASRPQDRQFILSSKKLLLSDSGFYLCAWSAFGLIGTGGTEAFFGQGTRLTVV.